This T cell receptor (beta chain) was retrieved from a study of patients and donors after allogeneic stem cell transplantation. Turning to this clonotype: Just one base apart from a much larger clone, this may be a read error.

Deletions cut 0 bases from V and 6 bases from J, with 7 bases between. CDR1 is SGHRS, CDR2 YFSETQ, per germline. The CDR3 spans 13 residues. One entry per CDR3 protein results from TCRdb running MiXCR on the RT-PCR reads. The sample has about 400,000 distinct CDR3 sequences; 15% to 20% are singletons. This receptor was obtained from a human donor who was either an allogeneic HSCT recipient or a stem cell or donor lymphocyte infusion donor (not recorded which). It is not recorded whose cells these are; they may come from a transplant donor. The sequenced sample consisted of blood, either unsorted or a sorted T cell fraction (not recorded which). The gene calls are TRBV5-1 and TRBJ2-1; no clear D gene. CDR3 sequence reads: CASSLGGTNEQFF. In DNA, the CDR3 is TGCGCCAGCAGCTTGGGGGGAACCAATGAGCAGTTCTTC.